What follows describes a single TCR beta chain. Authors' analysis steps: Amplified reference gene primers provided the basis for estimating nucleated cell counts. Generated by immunoSEQ multiplex PCR, the TCRdb table keeps only in-frame clones and is missing some. Clonal size and the V and J genes are those of that table, whereas D and trimming came from the DNA. This table has tens of thousands of clones, roughly 85% appearing once. The data were taken from a study of blood T cell repertoires in COVID-19. Study-wide context: Both acute and convalescent COVID-19 samples were obtained from the United States, Italy and Spain. Nucleic acid was either cDNA or gDNA, and it came from T cells, B-cell-depleted T cells, or PBMCs.

J gave up 12 bases and V 5 bases, and 5 bases lay outside the gene matches. Germline CDR1 is SGHVS and CDR2 is FNYEAQ. This CDR3 comprises 11 residues. The TCR was taken from a man aged 50 to 59 with COVID-19, enrolled during active disease. V usage is TRBV7-6 and J usage is TRBJ2-7, with 9 bases identical to TRBD1. Sequenced sample: peripheral blood. CDR3 bases: TGTGCCAGCAGCCTGGGACAGGGCCTGTACTTC. Translating it yields CASSLGQGLYF.